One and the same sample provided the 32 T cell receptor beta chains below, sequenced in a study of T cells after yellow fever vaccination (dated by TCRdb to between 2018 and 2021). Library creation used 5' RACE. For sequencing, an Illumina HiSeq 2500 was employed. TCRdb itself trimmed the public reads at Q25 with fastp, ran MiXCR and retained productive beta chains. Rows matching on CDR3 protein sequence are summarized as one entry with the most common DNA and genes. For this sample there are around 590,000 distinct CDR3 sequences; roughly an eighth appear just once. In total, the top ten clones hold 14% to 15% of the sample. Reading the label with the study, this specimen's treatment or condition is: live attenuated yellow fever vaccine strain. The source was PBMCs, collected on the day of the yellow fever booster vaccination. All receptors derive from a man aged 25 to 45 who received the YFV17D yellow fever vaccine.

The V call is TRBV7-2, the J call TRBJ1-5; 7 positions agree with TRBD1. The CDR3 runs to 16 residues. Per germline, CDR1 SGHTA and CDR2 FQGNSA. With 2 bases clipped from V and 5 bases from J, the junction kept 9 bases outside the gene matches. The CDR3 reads CASSLMARDSYQPQHF. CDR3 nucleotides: TGTGCCAGCAGCTTAATGGCCCGGGACAGCTATCAGCCCCAGCATTTT.

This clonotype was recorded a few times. This chain's CDR3 is CASSPPGQGVPGELFF. In DNA, the CDR3 is TGTGCCAGCAGCCCGCCGGGACAGGGAGTTCCCGGGGAGCTGTTTTTT. This sequence joins TRBV7-6 and TRBJ2-2; 9 nucleotides agree with TRBD1. The CDR3 consists of 16 residues. V trimming: 5 bases; J trimming: 6 bases; junction bases outside the gene matches: 10. The V gene's germline CDR1 is SGHVS and CDR2 FNYEAQ.

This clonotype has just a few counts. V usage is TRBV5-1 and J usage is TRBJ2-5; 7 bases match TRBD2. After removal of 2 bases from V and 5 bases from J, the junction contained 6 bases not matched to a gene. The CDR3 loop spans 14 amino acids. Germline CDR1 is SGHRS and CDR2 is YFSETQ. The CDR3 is CASSFGPGGETQYF. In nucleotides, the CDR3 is TGCGCCAGCAGCTTCGGTCCCGGGGGGGAGACCCAGTACTTC.

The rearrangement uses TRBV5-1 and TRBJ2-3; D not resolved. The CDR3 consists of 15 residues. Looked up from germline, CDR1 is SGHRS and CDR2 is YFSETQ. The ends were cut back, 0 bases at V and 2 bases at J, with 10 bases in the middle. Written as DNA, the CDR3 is TGCGCCAGCAGCTTGGCCCGCAGAACCACAGATACGCAGTATTTT. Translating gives CASSLARRTTDTQYF.

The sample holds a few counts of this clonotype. The CDR3 nucleotides are TGCAGTGCCCTCCCAAGACCGGGACAGGGCCCTTCCTACGAGCAGTACTTC. Its translation: CSALPRPGQGPSYEQYF. This chain joins TRBV20-1 and TRBJ2-7; 9 bases are shared with TRBD1. The CDR3 runs to 17 residues. Losses at the gene ends were 6 bases for V and 1 base for J; bases not matched to a gene: 16. CDR1 and CDR2 (germline): DFQATT, SNEGSKA (reference sequence).

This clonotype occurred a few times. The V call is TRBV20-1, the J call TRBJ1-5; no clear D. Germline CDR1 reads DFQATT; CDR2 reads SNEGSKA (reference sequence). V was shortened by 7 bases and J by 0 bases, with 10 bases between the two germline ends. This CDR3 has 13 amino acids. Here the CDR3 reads CSVVATSNQPQHF. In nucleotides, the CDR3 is TGCAGTGTAGTTGCCACTAGCAATCAGCCCCAGCATTTT.

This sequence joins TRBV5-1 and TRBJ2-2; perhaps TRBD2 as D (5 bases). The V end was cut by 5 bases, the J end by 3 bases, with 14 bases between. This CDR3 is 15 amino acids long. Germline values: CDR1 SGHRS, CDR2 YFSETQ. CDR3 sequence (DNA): TGCGCCAGCAGGTTTTCCGGGATAGACACCGGGGAGCTGTTTTTT. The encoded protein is CASRFSGIDTGELFF.

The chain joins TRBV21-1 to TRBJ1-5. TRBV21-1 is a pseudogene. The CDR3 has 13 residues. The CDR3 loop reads CASSKWGRQPQHF. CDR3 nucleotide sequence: TGTGCCAGCAGCAAATGGGGGAGGCAGCCCCAGCATTTT.

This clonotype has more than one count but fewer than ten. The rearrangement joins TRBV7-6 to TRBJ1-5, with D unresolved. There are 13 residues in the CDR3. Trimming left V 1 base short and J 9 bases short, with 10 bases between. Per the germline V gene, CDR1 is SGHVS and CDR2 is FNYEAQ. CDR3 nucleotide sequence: TGTGCCAGCAGCTTAGGGCGGCTCGGGCCCCAGCATTTT. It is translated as CASSLGRLGPQHF. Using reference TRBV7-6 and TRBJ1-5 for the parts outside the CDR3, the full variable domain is GAGVSQSPRYKVTKRGQDVALRCDPISGHVSLYWYRQALGQGPEFLTYFNYEAQQDKSGLPNDRFSAERPEGSISTLTIQRTEQRDSAMYRCASSLGRLGPQHFGDGTRLSIL.

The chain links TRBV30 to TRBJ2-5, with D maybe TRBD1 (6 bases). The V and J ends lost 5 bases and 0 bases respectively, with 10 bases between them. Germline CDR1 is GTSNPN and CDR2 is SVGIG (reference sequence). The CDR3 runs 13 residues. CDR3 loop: CAWSRDNQETQYF. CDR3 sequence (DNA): TGTGCCTGGTCCCGGGACAACCAAGAGACCCAGTACTTC.

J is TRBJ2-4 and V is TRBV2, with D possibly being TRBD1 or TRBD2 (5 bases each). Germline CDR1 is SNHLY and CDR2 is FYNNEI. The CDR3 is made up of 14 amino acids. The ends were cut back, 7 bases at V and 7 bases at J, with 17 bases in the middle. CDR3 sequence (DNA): TGTGCCAGCAACCTTGAGGGGAGAGGGAACATTCAGTACTTC. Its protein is CASNLEGRGNIQYF.

CDR3 amino acids: CASSRSDRDYNEQFF. The DNA of the CDR3 is TGTGCCAGCTCACGTTCGGACAGGGACTACAATGAGCAGTTCTTC. The chain employs TRBV18 and TRBJ2-1, with 8 bases fitting TRBD1. Trimming at V came to 4 bases and at J to 3 bases, leaving 5 bases not matched to a gene. From germline, CDR1 is KGHSH and CDR2 LQKENI. CDR3 length: 15 amino acids.

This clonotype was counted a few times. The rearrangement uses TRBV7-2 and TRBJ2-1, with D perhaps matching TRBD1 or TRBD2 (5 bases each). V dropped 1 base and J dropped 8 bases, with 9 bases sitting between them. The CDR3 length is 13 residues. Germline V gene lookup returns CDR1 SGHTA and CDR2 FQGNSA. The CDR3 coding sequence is TGTGCCAGCAGCTTAGGGACGGGGCATGAGCAGTTCTTC. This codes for CASSLGTGHEQFF.

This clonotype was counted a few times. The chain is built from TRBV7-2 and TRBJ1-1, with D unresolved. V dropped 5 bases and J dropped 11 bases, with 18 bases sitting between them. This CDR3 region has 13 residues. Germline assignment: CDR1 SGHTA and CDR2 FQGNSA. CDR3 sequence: CASSPGPNLGAFF. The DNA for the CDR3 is TGTGCCAGCAGCCCGGGCCCTAACTTAGGGGCTTTCTTT.

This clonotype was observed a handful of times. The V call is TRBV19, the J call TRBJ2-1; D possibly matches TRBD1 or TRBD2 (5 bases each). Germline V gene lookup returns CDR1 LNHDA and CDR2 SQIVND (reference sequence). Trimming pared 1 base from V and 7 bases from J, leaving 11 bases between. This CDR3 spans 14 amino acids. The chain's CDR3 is CASSIAGTRNEQFF. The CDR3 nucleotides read TGTGCCAGTAGTATAGCGGGGACGCGAAATGAGCAGTTCTTC. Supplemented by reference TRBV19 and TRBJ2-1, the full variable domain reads DGGITQSPKYLFRKEGQNVTLSCEQNLNHDAMYWYRQDPGQGLRLIYYSQIVNDFQKGDIAEGYSVSREKKESFPLTVTSAQKNPTAFYLCASSIAGTRNEQFFGPGTRLTVL.

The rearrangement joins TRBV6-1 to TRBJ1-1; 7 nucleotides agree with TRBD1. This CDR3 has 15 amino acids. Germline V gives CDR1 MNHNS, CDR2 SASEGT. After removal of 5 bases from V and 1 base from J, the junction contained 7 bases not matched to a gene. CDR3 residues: CASSPYGTENTEAFF. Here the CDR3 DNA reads TGTGCCAGCAGTCCATACGGGACAGAGAACACTGAAGCTTTCTTT.

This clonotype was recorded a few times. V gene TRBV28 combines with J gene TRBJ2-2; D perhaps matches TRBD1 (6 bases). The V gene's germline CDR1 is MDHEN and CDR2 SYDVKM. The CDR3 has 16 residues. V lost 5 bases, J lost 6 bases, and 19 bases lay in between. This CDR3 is CASSLTGQRRAGELFF. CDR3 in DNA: TGTGCCAGCAGTCTAACCGGACAGCGCCGGGCCGGGGAGCTGTTTTTT.

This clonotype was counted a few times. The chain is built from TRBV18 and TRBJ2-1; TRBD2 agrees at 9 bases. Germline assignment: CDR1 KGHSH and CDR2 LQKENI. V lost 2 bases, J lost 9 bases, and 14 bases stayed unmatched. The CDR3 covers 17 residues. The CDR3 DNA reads TGTGCCAGCTCACCAATCCCATGGGGACTAGCCAAGGGTGAGCAGTTCTTC. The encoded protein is CASSPIPWGLAKGEQFF.

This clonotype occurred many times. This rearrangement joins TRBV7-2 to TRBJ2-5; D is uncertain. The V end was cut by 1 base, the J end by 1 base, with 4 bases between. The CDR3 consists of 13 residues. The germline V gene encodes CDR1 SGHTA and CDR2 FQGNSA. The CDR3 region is CASSLVAQETQYF. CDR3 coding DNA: TGTGCCAGCAGCTTAGTAGCCCAAGAGACCCAGTACTTC.

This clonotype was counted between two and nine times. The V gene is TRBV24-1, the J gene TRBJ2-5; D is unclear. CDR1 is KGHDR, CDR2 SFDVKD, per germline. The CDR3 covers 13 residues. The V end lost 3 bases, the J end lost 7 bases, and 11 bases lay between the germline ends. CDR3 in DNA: TGTGCCACCAGTGATAGTAAAATCGGGACCCAGTACTTC. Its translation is CATSDSKIGTQYF.

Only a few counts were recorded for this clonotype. In DNA form, the CDR3 reads TGCAGCGTTACCGGGACTAGCGGGGATATATCCTACAATGAGCAGTTCTTC. Amino acid sequence: CSVTGTSGDISYNEQFF. J is TRBJ2-1 and V is TRBV29-1; 13 positions agree with TRBD2. The CDR3 contains 17 residues. Germline V gene data show CDR1 as SQVTM and CDR2 as ANQGSEA. J lost 1 base, V lost 5 bases, and 8 bases had no gene match.

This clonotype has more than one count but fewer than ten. Here the CDR3 DNA reads TGTGCCAGCAGTCAAAAGTACAGGGCCCAGGTGGAGACCCAGTACTTC. Translated: CASSQKYRAQVETQYF. The chain combines TRBV27 with TRBJ2-5; TRBD1 might be the D (6 bases). Trimming removed 5 bases from V and 5 bases from J, with 21 bases in between. Germline V lookup: CDR1 MNHEY, CDR2 SMNVEV (reference sequence). The CDR3 covers 16 residues.

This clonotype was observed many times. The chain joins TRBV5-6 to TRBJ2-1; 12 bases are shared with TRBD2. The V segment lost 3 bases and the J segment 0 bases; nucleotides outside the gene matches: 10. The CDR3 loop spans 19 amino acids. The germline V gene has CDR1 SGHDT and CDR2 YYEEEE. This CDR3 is CASSWTGLAGYSSYNEQFF. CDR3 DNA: TGTGCCAGCAGCTGGACGGGACTAGCGGGTTATAGCTCCTACAATGAGCAGTTCTTC. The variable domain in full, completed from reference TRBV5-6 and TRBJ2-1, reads DAGVTQSPTHLIKTRGQQVTLRCSPKSGHDTVSWYQQALGQGPQFIFQYYEEEERQRGNFPDRFSGHQFPNYSSELNVNALLLGDSALYLCASSWTGLAGYSSYNEQFFGPGTRLTVL.

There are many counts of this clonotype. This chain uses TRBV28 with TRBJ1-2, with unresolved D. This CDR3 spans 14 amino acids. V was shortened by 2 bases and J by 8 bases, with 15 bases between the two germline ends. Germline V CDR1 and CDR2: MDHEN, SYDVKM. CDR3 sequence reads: CASSLINEREGYTF. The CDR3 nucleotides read TGTGCCAGCAGTTTAATCAACGAGAGGGAGGGCTACACCTTC.

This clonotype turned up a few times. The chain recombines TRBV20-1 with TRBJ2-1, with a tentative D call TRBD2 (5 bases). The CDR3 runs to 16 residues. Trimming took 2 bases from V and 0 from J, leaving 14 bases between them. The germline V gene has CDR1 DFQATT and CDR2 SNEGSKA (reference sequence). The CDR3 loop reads CSARSVEGSSYNEQFF. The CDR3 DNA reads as TGCAGTGCTAGATCAGTGGAAGGGAGCTCCTACAATGAGCAGTTCTTC.

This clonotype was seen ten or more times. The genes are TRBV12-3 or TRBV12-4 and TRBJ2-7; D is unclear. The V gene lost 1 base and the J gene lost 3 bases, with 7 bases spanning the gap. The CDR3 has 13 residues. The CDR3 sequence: CASSLEADYEQYF. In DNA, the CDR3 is TGTGCCAGCAGTTTAGAGGCAGACTACGAGCAGTACTTC.

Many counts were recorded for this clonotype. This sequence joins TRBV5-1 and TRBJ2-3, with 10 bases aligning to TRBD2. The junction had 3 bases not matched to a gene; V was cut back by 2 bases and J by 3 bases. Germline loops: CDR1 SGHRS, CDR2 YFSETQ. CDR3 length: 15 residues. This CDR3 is CASSLTSGTTDTQYF. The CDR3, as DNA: TGCGCCAGCAGCTTAACTAGCGGGACTACAGATACGCAGTATTTT.

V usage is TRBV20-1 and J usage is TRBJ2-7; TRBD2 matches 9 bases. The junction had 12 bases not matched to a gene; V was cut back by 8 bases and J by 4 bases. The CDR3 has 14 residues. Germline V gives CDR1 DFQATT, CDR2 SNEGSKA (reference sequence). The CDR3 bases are TGCAGTACCCCTCCGGGGACTAGCCAGTACGAGCAGTACTTC. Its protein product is CSTPPGTSQYEQYF.

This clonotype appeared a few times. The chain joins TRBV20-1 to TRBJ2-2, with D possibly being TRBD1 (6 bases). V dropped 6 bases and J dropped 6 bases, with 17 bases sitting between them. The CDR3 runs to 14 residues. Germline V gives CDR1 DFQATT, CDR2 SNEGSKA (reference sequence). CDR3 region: CSAPPRGSPGELFF. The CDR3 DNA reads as TGCAGTGCGCCCCCCAGGGGCAGTCCCGGGGAGCTGTTTTTT.

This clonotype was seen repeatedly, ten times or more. CDR3 DNA: TGCAGTGCTAGACCCAACCTAGCGGGAGTGCTCGGCGAGACCCAGTACTTC. As protein: CSARPNLAGVLGETQYF. The chain uses TRBV20-1 and TRBJ2-5; 10 bases agree with TRBD2. This CDR3 contains 17 residues. V lost 2 bases to trimming and J lost 5 bases; unmatched junction nucleotides: 14. The germline CDR1 and CDR2 sequences are DFQATT and SNEGSKA (reference sequence).

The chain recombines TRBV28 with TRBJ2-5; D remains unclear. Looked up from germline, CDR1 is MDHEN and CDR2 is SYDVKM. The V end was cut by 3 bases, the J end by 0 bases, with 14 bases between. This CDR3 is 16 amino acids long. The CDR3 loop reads CASSFGINLYQETQYF. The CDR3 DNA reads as TGTGCCAGCAGTTTCGGAATCAACTTGTACCAAGAGACCCAGTACTTC. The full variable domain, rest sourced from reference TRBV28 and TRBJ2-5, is DVKVTQSSRYLVKRTGEKVFLECVQDMDHENMFWYRQDPGLGLRLIYFSYDVKMKEKGDIPEGYSVSREKKERFSLILESASTNQTSMYLCASSFGINLYQETQYFGPGTRLLVL.

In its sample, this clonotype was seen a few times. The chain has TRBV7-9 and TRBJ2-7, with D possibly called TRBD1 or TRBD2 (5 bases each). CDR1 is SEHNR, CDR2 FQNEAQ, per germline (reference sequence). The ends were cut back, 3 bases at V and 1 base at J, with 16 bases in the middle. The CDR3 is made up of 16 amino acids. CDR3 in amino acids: CASSFRVRDGSYEQYF. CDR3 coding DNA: TGTGCCAGCAGCTTTAGAGTCCGGGACGGATCCTACGAGCAGTACTTC.